This T cell receptor beta chain was retrieved from a study of blood T cell repertoires in COVID-19. Data came from immunoSEQ multiplex PCR; TCRdb stores just in-frame clones and leaves some out. The sample records around 140,000 clones, around 81% being singletons. CDR1 is PRHDT and CDR2 is FYEKMQ in the germline V gene (reference sequence). The CDR3 length is 12 residues. V dropped 3 bases and J dropped 8 bases, with 10 bases sitting between them. The clonotype comes from a human donor in a cohort sampled during active COVID-19. Sequencing was done on a sample of peripheral blood. The J gene is TRBJ1-1, the V gene TRBV13; no definite D call. CDR3 DNA sequence: TGTGCCAGCAGCTTGCGTTCGGGGGAAGCTTTCTTT. This codes for CASSLRSGEAFF.